This T cell receptor beta chain was recorded in a study of blood T cell repertoires in COVID-19. Study at large: The United States, Italy and Spain were the sources of the acute and convalescent COVID-19 samples. Sources were T cells, B-cell-depleted T cells, or PBMCs; the material itself was cDNA or gDNA.

Germline V lookup: CDR1 MNHEY, CDR2 SMNVEV (reference sequence). The CDR3 is 14 amino acids. With V trimmed by 3 bases and J by 6 bases, 5 bases remained unmatched. Ages ranged from about 18 to 89 years, with residence in some 25 US areas. The authors' processing: By means of reference gene primer amplification, nucleated cell counts were estimated. The method was immunoSEQ multiplex PCR; TCRdb's version includes in-frame clones alone and lacks a portion of them. V and J calls and clone size are copied from that table; D and trimming were computed from the DNA. The table lists roughly 290,000 clones, 90% of them singletons, with about 1.5% in the top ten.

The sample comprised PBMCs or T cells enriched from blood (not recorded which). The J gene is TRBJ1-5, the V gene TRBV27; 7 nucleotides line up with TRBD1. This receptor was taken from a woman between 18 and 30 years old with acute COVID-19. In DNA, the CDR3 is TGTGCCAGCAGTTTCTCGGGACAGAGTCAGCCCCAGCATTTT. Translating it yields CASSFSGQSQPQHF.